This TCR beta chain was identified in a study of blood T cell repertoires in COVID-19. Across the whole study: The origin of the acute and convalescent COVID-19 samples was the United States, Italy and Spain. Sample material is recorded as cDNA or gDNA derived from T cells, B-cell-depleted T cells, or PBMCs.

This clone was observed a few times. As processed by the authors: Nucleated cell counts were estimated from reference gene primer amplification. TCRdb's copy holds only in-frame clones and misses some; the assay was immunoSEQ multiplex PCR. V, J and clone size are taken as reported in that table, and D and trimming were inferred from the DNA itself. The sample has some 100,000 clones, about 88% seen once. Germline-derived CDR1 and CDR2 are SGHRS and YFSETQ. CDR3 length equals 15 residues. Trimming removed 0 bases from V and 7 bases from J, with 14 bases in between. The rearrangement joins TRBV5-1 to TRBJ2-1; D perhaps matches TRBD2 (5 bases). The receptor comes from a woman aged 55-70 years with acute or convalescent COVID-19. Sequences were obtained from peripheral blood. This CDR3 reads CASSLDIGGRNEQFF. Written as DNA, the CDR3 is TGCGCCAGCAGCTTGGATATAGGAGGAAGGAATGAGCAGTTCTTC.